The 28 T cell receptor beta chains below come from one sample, sequenced in a study of CD8+CD57+ T cells in acquired aplastic anemia. Flow cytometry had shown expanded CD8+CD57+ cells in the patients chosen for sequencing. Genomic DNA provided the template from which TCR beta VDJ and CDR3 profiles were obtained. From the reads, TCRdb called clonotypes with MiXCR, one entry per CDR3 protein. The repertoire holds approximately 130,000 distinct CDR3 sequences, with nearly 40% as singletons. The sample consisted of sorted CD4+, CD8+, or CD8+CD57+ T cells (not recorded which) from PBMCs. The receptors here all came from a human donor with aplastic anemia.

In this sample, this clonotype turned up many times. V and J are TRBV19 and TRBJ2-3; D tentatively fits TRBD1 or TRBD2 (5 bases each). This CDR3 has 15 amino acids. Trimming stripped 5 bases from V and 1 base from J, with 13 bases between. Germline loops: CDR1 LNHDA, CDR2 SQIVND (reference sequence). CDR3 protein: CASSPSWGRTDTQYF. Written as DNA, the CDR3 is TGTGCCAGTAGTCCATCTTGGGGACGCACAGATACGCAGTATTTT.

This clonotype was recorded many times. The chain has TRBV6-1 and TRBJ1-1; D remains unclear. The V and J ends lost 3 bases and 11 bases respectively, with 16 bases between them. The CDR3 consists of 13 residues. CDR1 and CDR2 (germline): MNHNS, SASEGT. CDR3 nucleotide sequence: TGTGCCAGCAGTGATACACGGGCTCGGGCGGCTTTCTTT. It translates to CASSDTRARAAFF.

The table lists this clonotype with many counts. The chain recombines TRBV5-1 with TRBJ1-2; TRBD1 matches at 12 bases. Germline CDR1 SGHRS, CDR2 YFSETQ. This CDR3 has 15 residues. The ends lost 5 bases at V and 6 bases at J; junction bases unmatched: 8. The CDR3 region has the DNA TGCGCCAGCAGTTCTATGGGACAGGGGGCAAATGGCTACACCTTC. It specifies CASSSMGQGANGYTF.

Many counts were recorded for this clonotype. The chain combines TRBV10-3 with TRBJ2-2, with 9 positions matching TRBD1. CDR3 length equals 16 residues. Unmatched junction bases numbered 8, after V lost 3 bases and J lost 6 bases. CDR1 is ENHRY, CDR2 SYGVKD, per germline. The CDR3 loop reads CAISDTDRGFPGELFF. The CDR3 nucleotides read TGTGCCATCAGTGATACGGACAGGGGATTCCCCGGGGAGCTGTTTTTT.

The CDR3 sequence is CASSPSAGSYEQYF. The CDR3 bases are TGTGCCAGCAGTCCATCAGCGGGGTCCTACGAGCAGTACTTC. The chain combines TRBV12-3 or TRBV12-4 with TRBJ2-7, with TRBD2 identical over 7 bases. The CDR3 consists of 14 residues. V shed 5 bases and J 1 base; nucleotides not matched to a gene: 5.

V usage is TRBV5-4 and J usage is TRBJ1-4, with TRBD1 as a possible D gene (5 bases). From germline, CDR1 is SGHNT and CDR2 YYREEE (reference sequence). This CDR3 is built from 16 residues. Trimming removed 4 bases at V and 5 bases at J, with 18 bases between. The CDR3 bases are TGTGCCAGCAGCACGGGACCCGGCGGTCTAAATGAAAAACTGTTTTTT. This gives the protein CASSTGPGGLNEKLFF.

This clonotype showed up many times. The rearrangement links TRBV10-3 to TRBJ2-7; 9 nucleotides align to TRBD1. Germline CDR1 is ENHRY and CDR2 is SYGVKD. The CDR3 spans 16 residues. The junction had 5 bases not matched to a gene; V was cut back by 2 bases and J by 0 bases. The CDR3 is CAISELGTGSSYEQYV. CDR3 bases: TGTGCCATCAGTGAGCTTGGGACAGGGAGCTCCTACGAGCAGTACGTC.

Many counts were recorded for this clonotype. The V call is TRBV5-6, the J call TRBJ1-2, with D perhaps TRBD1 (5 bases). V lost 0 bases to trimming and J lost 5 bases, with 17 bases between them. The CDR3 runs 16 residues. Per the germline V gene, CDR1 is SGHDT and CDR2 is YYEEEE. The chain's CDR3 is CASSLERDGLVYGYTF. For the CDR3, the DNA is TGTGCCAGCAGCTTGGAGAGGGACGGGCTCGTATATGGCTACACCTTC.

This clonotype has at least ten counts. The CDR3 here is CASSFTGGYNSPLHF. The CDR3 DNA reads as TGTGCCAGTAGTTTTACAGGGGGTTATAATTCACCCCTCCACTTT. This chain uses TRBV19 with TRBJ1-6, with 8 bases matching TRBD1. V gave up 5 bases and J gave up 4 bases; unmatched junction bases: 4. There are 15 residues in the CDR3. The V gene's germline CDR1 is LNHDA and CDR2 SQIVND (reference sequence).

V usage is TRBV6-1 and J usage is TRBJ1-2; 8 bases are shared with TRBD1. The CDR3 totals 16 residues. CDR1 and CDR2 (germline): MNHNS, SASEGT. Losses at the gene ends were 3 bases for V and 3 bases for J; bases not matched to a gene: 9. CDR3 loop: CASSERTGFGDYGYTF. In nucleotides, the CDR3 is TGTGCCAGCAGTGAGAGGACAGGGTTCGGCGACTATGGCTACACCTTC.

This chain uses TRBV7-2 with TRBJ2-5, with D maybe TRBD2 (5 bases). CDR1 is SGHTA and CDR2 is FQGNSA in the germline V gene. This CDR3 region has 12 residues. V was cut by 5 bases and J by 6 bases, with 10 bases left in between. The CDR3 loop reads CASSGGAKTQYF. Written as DNA, the CDR3 is TGTGCCAGCAGCGGAGGCGCGAAGACCCAGTACTTC.

The chain links TRBV29-1 to TRBJ2-1; 7 bases align to TRBD2. From germline, CDR1 is SQVTM and CDR2 ANQGSEA. The CDR3 totals 13 residues. Trimming cost V 5 bases and J 2 bases; bases outside gene matches: 3. The DNA for the CDR3 is TGCAGCGTTAGCGGGGACGCCTACAATGAGCAGTTCTTC. This sequence encodes CSVSGDAYNEQFF.

At least ten counts were recorded for this clonotype. The chain uses TRBV7-8 and TRBJ2-2; D is uncertain. The ends were cut back, 5 bases at V and 5 bases at J, with 15 bases in the middle. The CDR3 contains 15 residues. In germline, CDR1 is SGHVS, CDR2 FQNEAQ. The CDR3 region is CASSHRRASTGELFF. The CDR3 DNA reads as TGTGCCAGCAGCCACCGAAGGGCATCGACCGGGGAGCTGTTTTTT.

The chain's CDR3 is CASSPAQGTGELFF. Written as DNA, the CDR3 is TGCGCCAGCAGCCCGGCACAGGGGACCGGGGAGCTGTTTTTT. This chain joins TRBV5-1 and TRBJ2-2; 7 nucleotides match TRBD1. CDR3 length: 14 residues. V gave up 4 bases and J gave up 5 bases; unmatched junction bases: 5. Germline V gives CDR1 SGHRS, CDR2 YFSETQ.

Comment on this clonotype: A much larger clone is a single base away; this may be a read error. The V gene is TRBV11-3, the J gene TRBJ2-5, with 9 positions matching TRBD1. The CDR3 contains 15 residues. Per the germline V gene, CDR1 is SGHNT and CDR2 is YENEEA. The CDR3 reads CASGLGTGKGETQYF. The CDR3 coding sequence is TGTGCCAGCGGCTTAGGGACAGGGAAGGGGGAGACCCAGTACTTC.

This clonotype was recorded many times. V and J are TRBV6-1 and TRBJ2-7; no firm D call. V shed 5 bases and J shed 3 bases, with 5 bases lying between them. CDR3 length: 11 residues. The germline V gene encodes CDR1 MNHNS and CDR2 SASEGT. CDR3 nucleotides: TGTGCCAGCAGTACCAACTACGAGCAGTACTTC. This encodes CASSTNYEQYF.

This clonotype was seen many times. The chain couples TRBV27 to TRBJ2-7, with 7 positions matching TRBD1. The CDR3 contains 14 residues. V gave up 5 bases and J gave up 4 bases; unmatched junction bases: 8. Germline V gene data show CDR1 as MNHEY and CDR2 as SMNVEV (reference sequence). The chain's CDR3 is CASSPDRVFYEQYF. The CDR3 DNA reads TGTGCCAGCAGTCCCGACAGGGTATTTTACGAGCAGTACTTC.

This clonotype was observed at least ten times. The rearrangement uses TRBV20-1 and TRBJ1-2; 7 bases agree with TRBD1. The CDR3 sequence is 12 residues long. V was pared by 2 bases and J by 8 bases, with 5 bases of the junction left unmatched. The germline V gene has CDR1 DFQATT and CDR2 SNEGSKA (reference sequence). Written as DNA, the CDR3 is TGCAGTGCTAGACCCACAGGGGACGGCTACACCTTC. Its protein product is CSARPTGDGYTF.

The sample holds many counts of this clonotype. The gene calls are TRBV6-1 and TRBJ1-2; D ambiguous. The CDR3 sequence is 13 residues long. Germline assignment: CDR1 MNHNS and CDR2 SASEGT. V lost 4 bases and J lost 6, with 12 bases in between. CDR3 bases: TGTGCCAGCAGTGTAAGGGTAATCGATGGCTACACCTTC. It codes for CASSVRVIDGYTF.

This clonotype was detected ten times or more. The chain couples TRBV12-3 or TRBV12-4 to TRBJ1-2, with a tentative D call TRBD1 (6 bases). The CDR3 extends over 13 amino acids. V dropped 4 bases and J dropped 5 bases, with 11 bases sitting between them. Written as DNA, the CDR3 is TGTGCCAGCAGTTCCTCAACAGGGTATGGCTACACCTTC. Amino acids: CASSSSTGYGYTF.

The genes are TRBV24-1 and TRBJ2-1; 11 bases match TRBD2. With V trimmed by 6 bases and J by 9 bases, 3 bases remained unmatched. Germline CDR1 reads KGHDR; CDR2 reads SFDVKD. The CDR3 loop spans 13 amino acids. CDR3 coding DNA: TGTGCCACCAGTCCCGGGACTAGCGGTGAGCAGTTCTTC. It codes for CATSPGTSGEQFF.

This clonotype was seen more than once but under ten times. This chain joins TRBV4-1 and TRBJ2-2; D gene ambiguous. The CDR3 runs 14 residues. CDR1 is MGHRA, CDR2 YSYEKL, per germline. Trimming took off 3 bases at V and 8 bases at J, with 13 bases between the two ends. CDR3 amino acids: CASSQPQIPGELFF. CDR3 nucleotides: TGCGCCAGCAGCCAGCCCCAAATCCCGGGGGAGCTGTTTTTT.

This clonotype has ten or more counts. The CDR3 bases are TGTGCCAGTAGGGACGTTCCAGTCTCTGGAAACACCATATATTTT. Protein product: CASRDVPVSGNTIYF. The rearrangement uses TRBV19 and TRBJ1-3; D gene ambiguous. The CDR3 consists of 15 residues. Trimming pared 6 bases from V and 0 bases from J, leaving 12 bases between. Germline V CDR1 and CDR2: LNHDA, SQIVND (reference sequence).

Points on this clonotype: This could be a read error, since a much larger clone is one nucleotide away. Since no conserved phenylalanine or tryptophan closes the CDR3, a read error is the likely cause. The CDR3 nucleotides read TGCAGTGCTAGCCGGGGGCTAGCAGAGACCCAGTACATC. It translates to CSASRGLAETQYI. This rearrangement joins TRBV20-1 to TRBJ2-5, with D perhaps being TRBD1 or TRBD2 (6 bases each). Per the germline V gene, CDR1 is DFQATT and CDR2 is SNEGSKA (reference sequence). Trimming took off 3 bases at V and 4 bases at J, with 12 bases between the two ends. The CDR3 is 13 amino acids.

This clonotype was detected many times. J is TRBJ1-1 and V is TRBV5-8; a weak D match, TRBD1 (5 bases). Germline V gene sequence: CDR1 SGHTS, CDR2 YDEGEE. The CDR3 is made up of 15 amino acids. V was pared by 0 bases and J by 1 base, with 10 bases between. CDR3 protein: CASSLARGGNTEAFF. Here the CDR3 DNA reads TGTGCCAGCAGCTTGGCGCGGGGGGGGAACACTGAAGCTTTCTTT.

This CDR3 is CASTDRTEGTYEQYF. The CDR3 DNA sequence: TGTGCCAGCACCGACCGGACAGAAGGCACCTACGAGCAGTACTTC. The rearrangement links TRBV12-3 or TRBV12-4 to TRBJ2-7; D might be TRBD1 (6 bases). This CDR3 is 15 amino acids long. Trimming cost V 7 bases and J 2 bases, with 18 bases left between them.

In this sample, this clonotype turned up many times. The gene calls are TRBV2 and TRBJ1-1; tentative D call: TRBD1 (5 bases). V dropped 5 bases and J dropped 3 bases, with 13 bases sitting between them. CDR1 and CDR2 from the germline V gene are SNHLY and FYNNEI. This CDR3 contains 14 residues. The CDR3 loop is CASSSGILDTEAFF. The DNA of the CDR3 is TGTGCCAGCAGTTCAGGGATCTTGGACACTGAAGCTTTCTTT.

The chain couples TRBV20-1 to TRBJ2-5; D possibly corresponds to TRBD1 (6 bases). V was pared by 1 base and J by 5 bases, with 20 bases between. The CDR3 loop spans 16 amino acids. Germline lookup yields CDR1 DFQATT and CDR2 SNEGSKA (reference sequence). The CDR3 reads CSARGLRTVRAETQYF. CDR3 in DNA: TGCAGTGCTAGAGGACTTAGGACAGTCAGGGCGGAGACCCAGTACTTC.